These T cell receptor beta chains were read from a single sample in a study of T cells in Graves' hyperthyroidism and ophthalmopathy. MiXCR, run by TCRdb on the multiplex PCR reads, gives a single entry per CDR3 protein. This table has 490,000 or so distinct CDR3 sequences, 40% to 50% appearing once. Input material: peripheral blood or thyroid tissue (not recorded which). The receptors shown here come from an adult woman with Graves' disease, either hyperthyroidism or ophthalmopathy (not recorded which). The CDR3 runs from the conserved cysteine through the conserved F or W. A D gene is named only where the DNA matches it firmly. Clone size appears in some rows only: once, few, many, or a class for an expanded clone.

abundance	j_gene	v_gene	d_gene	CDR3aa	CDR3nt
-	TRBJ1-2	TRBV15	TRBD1	CATSRVQGADGYTF	TGTGCCACCAGCAGAGTACAGGGGGCGGATGGCTACACCTTC
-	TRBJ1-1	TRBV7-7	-	CSSNPDSMNTEAFF	TGTTCTAGCAACCCCGACAGCATGAACACTGAAGCTTTCTTT
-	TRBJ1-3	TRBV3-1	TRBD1	CASSHPTGGVGTIYF	TGTGCCAGCAGCCACCCGACAGGGGGCGTGGGCACCATATATTTT
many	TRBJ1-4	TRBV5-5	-	CASRIEQLTNEKLFF	TGTGCCAGCAGAATAGAACAGCTAACTAATGAAAAACTGTTTTTT
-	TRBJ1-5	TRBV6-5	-	CAISYIGGKQPQHF	TGTGCCATCAGTTACATAGGGGGGAAACAGCCCCAGCATTTT
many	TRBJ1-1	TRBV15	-	CATSRDGQGLEAFF	TGTGCCACCAGCAGAGATGGGCAGGGGCTTGAAGCTTTCTTT
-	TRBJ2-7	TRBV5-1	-	CASNLRQDYEQYF	TGCGCCAGCAACCTTCGACAGGACTACGAGCAGTACTTC
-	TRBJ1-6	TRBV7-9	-	CASSHRGAYNSPLHF	TGTGCCAGCAGCCACCGGGGCGCCTATAATTCACCCCTCCACTTT
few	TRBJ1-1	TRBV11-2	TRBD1	CASSGTVAFF	TGTGCCAGCTCCGGGACAGTCGCTTTCTTT
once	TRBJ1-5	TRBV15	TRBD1	CATSRGGTGVGGNQPQHF	TGTGCCACCTCTAGAGGAGGAACAGGGGTCGGGGGCAATCAGCCCCAGCATTTT
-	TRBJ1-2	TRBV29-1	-	CSARGAGNTF	TGCAGCGCCAGGGGCGCTGGAAACACCTTC
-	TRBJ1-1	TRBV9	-	CASSPYRVPEAFF	TGTGCCAGTAGCCCGTACAGGGTCCCTGAAGCTTTCTTT
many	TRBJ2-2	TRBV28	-	CASSLLSGELFF	TGTGCCAGCAGTCTTCTATCTGGGGAGCTGTTTTTT
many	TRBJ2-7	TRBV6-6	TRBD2	CASRPSGGRLWEQYF	TGTGCCAGCAGACCCTCGGGCGGGAGGCTGTGGGAGCAGTACTTC
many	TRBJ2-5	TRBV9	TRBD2	CASSVAGGSETQYF	TGTGCCAGCAGCGTTGCGGGAGGGTCAGAGACCCAGTACTTC
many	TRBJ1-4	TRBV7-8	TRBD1	CASSLLPGQGNEKLFF	TGTGCCAGCAGTCTCCTACCGGGACAGGGAAATGAAAAACTGTTTTTT
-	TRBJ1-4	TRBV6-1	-	CASRHQGQGEKLFF	TGTGCCAGCAGGCACCAGGGGCAAGGTGAAAAACTGTTTTTT
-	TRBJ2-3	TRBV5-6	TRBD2	CASSLERRSGVDTQYF	TGTGCCAGCAGCTTGGAACGTCGTAGCGGGGTCGATACGCAGTATTTT
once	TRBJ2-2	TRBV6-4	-	CASSEAVTGELFF	TGTGCCAGCAGTGAGGCAGTCACCGGGGAGCTGTTTTTT
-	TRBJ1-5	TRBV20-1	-	CSARYQSGDWGQPQHF	TGCAGTGCCAGATATCAGAGCGGGGACTGGGGCCAGCCCCAGCATTTT
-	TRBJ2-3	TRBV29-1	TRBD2	CSGLAGDDTQYF	TGCAGCGGCTTAGCGGGAGACGATACGCAGTATTTT
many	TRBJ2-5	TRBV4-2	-	CASSQSSFQTQYF	TGTGCCAGCAGCCAAAGCTCTTTCCAGACCCAGTACTTC
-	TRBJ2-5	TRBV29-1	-	CSARDGENQETQYF	TGCAGCGCTAGGGACGGAGAAAACCAAGAGACCCAGTACTTC
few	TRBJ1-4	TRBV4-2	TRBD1	CASSPRPQGNEKLFF	TGTGCCAGCAGCCCAAGGCCACAGGGGAATGAAAAACTGTTTTTT
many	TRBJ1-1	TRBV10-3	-	CAISEDWTYTEAFF	TGTGCCATCAGTGAGGATTGGACCTACACTGAAGCTTTCTTT
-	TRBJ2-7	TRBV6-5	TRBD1	CASSTMGTGRYEQYF	TGTGCCAGCAGTACGATGGGGACAGGCCGCTACGAGCAGTACTTC
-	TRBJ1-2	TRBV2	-	CASSHRDIIYGYTF	TGTGCCAGCAGCCACCGGGACATCATCTATGGCTACACCTTC
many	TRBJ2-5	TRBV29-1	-	CSVAPDSVQETQYF	TGCAGCGTGGCCCCCGACTCGGTTCAAGAGACCCAGTACTTC
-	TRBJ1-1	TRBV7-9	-	CASSLIREAFF	TGTGCCAGCAGCTTAATCAGGGAAGCTTTCTTT
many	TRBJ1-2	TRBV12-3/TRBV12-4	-	CASSFKGNYGYTF	TGTGCCAGCAGTTTTAAGGGGAACTATGGCTACACCTTC
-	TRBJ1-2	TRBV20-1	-	CSARDLVRNYGYTF	TGCAGTGCTAGAGACCTTGTCAGGAATTATGGCTACACCTTC
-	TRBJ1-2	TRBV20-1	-	CSARYGSVYGYTF	TGCAGTGCTAGATATGGGTCGGTCTATGGCTACACCTTC
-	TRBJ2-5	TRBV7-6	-	CASSPRLVETQYF	TGTGCCAGCAGCCCGCGCCTAGTTGAGACCCAGTACTTC
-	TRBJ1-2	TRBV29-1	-	CSAGGVGYIF	TGCAGCGCCGGAGGGGTAGGCTACATCTTC
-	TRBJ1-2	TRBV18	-	CASSPKSREGGYTF	TGTGCCAGCTCACCAAAGTCCAGGGAAGGCGGCTACACCTTC
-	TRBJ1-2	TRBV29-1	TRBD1	CSVDGQGTGGYTF	TGCAGCGTTGATGGACAGGGGACGGGTGGCTACACCTTC
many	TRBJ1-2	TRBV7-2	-	CASSRGGNYGYTF	TGTGCCAGCAGCCGCGGGGGTAACTATGGCTACACCTTC
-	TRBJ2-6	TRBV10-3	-	CAIGKGQSSGANVLTF	TGTGCCATCGGGAAAGGACAGAGCTCTGGGGCCAACGTCCTGACTTTC
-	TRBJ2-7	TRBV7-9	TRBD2	CASSAGASGSYEQYF	TGTGCCAGCTCCGCGGGGGCTAGCGGGAGTTACGAGCAGTACTTC
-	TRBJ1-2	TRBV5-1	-	CASSFSGRAYGYTF	TGTGCCAGCAGCTTTAGCGGGAGGGCCTATGGCTACACCTTC
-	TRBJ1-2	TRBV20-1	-	CSARGQTYGYTF	TGCAGTGCTAGAGGACAGACCTATGGCTACACCTTC
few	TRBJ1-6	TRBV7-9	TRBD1	CASTPRGTGNSPLHF	TGTGCCAGCACCCCGAGAGGGACAGGAAATTCACCCCTCCACTTT
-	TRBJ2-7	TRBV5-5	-	CASSSLREYEQYF	TGTGCCAGCAGCTCCCTCAGGGAATACGAGCAGTACTTC
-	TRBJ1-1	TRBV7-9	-	CASSPGRHRAFF	TGTGCCAGCAGCCCGGGACGGCATAGGGCTTTCTTT
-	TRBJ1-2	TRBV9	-	CASSTQTFYGYTF	TGTGCCAGCAGCACCCAGACCTTCTATGGCTACACCTTC
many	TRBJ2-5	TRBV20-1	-	CSARLGARETQYF	TGCAGTGCTAGACTAGGGGCCCGGGAGACCCAGTACTTC
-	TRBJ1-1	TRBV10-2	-	CASSYGSGDSEAFF	TGCGCCAGCAGTTACGGGTCAGGCGACTCTGAAGCTTTCTTT
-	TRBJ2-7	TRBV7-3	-	CASSLTRAEPPYEQYF	TGTGCCAGCAGCTTAACTAGGGCGGAACCTCCCTACGAGCAGTACTTC
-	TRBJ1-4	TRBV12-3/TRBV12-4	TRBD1	CASSLQGQSNEKLFF	TGTGCCAGCAGCTTGCAGGGACAGTCTAATGAAAAACTGTTTTTT
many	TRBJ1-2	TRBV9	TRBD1	CASSVARGTNYGYTF	TGTGCCAGCAGCGTAGCCAGGGGGACTAACTATGGCTACACCTTC
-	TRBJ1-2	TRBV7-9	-	CASSSSRGSNYGYTF	TGTGCCAGCAGCTCCTCGAGGGGGTCAAACTATGGCTACACCTTC
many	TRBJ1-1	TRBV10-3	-	CATIEAPPLTEAFF	TGTGCCACCATTGAGGCACCCCCTCTGACTGAAGCTTTCTTT
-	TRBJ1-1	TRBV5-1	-	CASSDNSLIMNTEAFF	TGCGCCAGCAGCGATAACAGCTTAATCATGAACACTGAAGCTTTCTTT
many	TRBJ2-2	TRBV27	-	CASSFRGRELFF	TGTGCCAGCAGTTTCAGGGGCCGGGAGCTGTTTTTT